These 16 T cell receptor beta chains were sequenced from one sample in a study of T cell changes during pregnancy in multiple sclerosis. Produced via immunoSEQ multiplex PCR; TCRdb's table is partial and in-frame only. Counted here are about 110,000 clones, approximately 90% occurring once; the ten biggest clones make up approximately 3.5%. The sample here was peripheral blood, taken after pregnancy. These receptors originate from a female donor with multiple sclerosis, enrolled in a pregnancy study.

This clone was seen more than once but under ten times. The rearrangement uses TRBV13 and TRBJ1-3; a weak D match, TRBD1 (6 bases). V was pared by 5 bases and J by 5 bases, with 7 bases between. The length of the CDR3 is 12 residues. Germline V lookup: CDR1 PRHDT, CDR2 FYEKMQ (reference sequence). The CDR3 region is CASSQGRNTIYF. Here the CDR3 DNA reads TGTGCCAGCAGCCAGGGGCGAAACACCATATATTTT.

The V call is TRBV29-1, the J call TRBJ1-2, with D possibly being TRBD1 (5 bases). The CDR3 sequence is 12 residues long. The germline V gene has CDR1 SQVTM and CDR2 ANQGSEA. V lost 7 bases and J 5 bases, leaving 14 bases between the germline ends. CDR3 in amino acids: CSARFDSYGYTF. The CDR3 nucleotides are TGCAGCGCCCGCTTTGACAGTTATGGCTACACCTTC.

Regarding this clone: Compared with germline, one end of the junction differs, possibly owing to a read error. This chain links TRBV6-5 with TRBJ1-1; 7 bases are a match to TRBD1. The CDR3 extends over 11 amino acids. The germline V gene has CDR1 MNHEY and CDR2 SVGAGI. In DNA form, the CDR3 reads TGTGCCAGCAGTAACTCAGGGGGAGCTTTCTTT. Residues: CASSNSGGAFF.

The chain is built from TRBV6-6 and TRBJ2-7; TRBD1 aligns across 10 bases. Trimming took 6 bases from V and 2 from J; bases not matched to a gene: 7. The CDR3 consists of 15 residues. Looked up from germline, CDR1 is MNHNY and CDR2 is SVGAGI (reference sequence). The CDR3 DNA sequence: TGTGCCAGCAGCAACCGGGACAGGGGCACCTACGAGCAGTACTTC. Translation: CASSNRDRGTYEQYF.

A note on this clone: Distinct nucleotide sequences in the sample also encode this CDR3. V gene TRBV7-9 combines with J gene TRBJ2-2; D is unresolved. Germline V gene data show CDR1 as SEHNR and CDR2 as FQNEAQ (reference sequence). V lost 6 bases and J lost 2, with 4 bases in between. This CDR3 is built from 12 residues. The DNA of the CDR3 is TGTGCCAGCAGTCTAAACACCGGGGAGCTGTTTTTT. Amino acids: CASSLNTGELFF.

The gene calls are TRBV7-9 and TRBJ2-5, with 12 positions matching TRBD2. The CDR3 contains 15 residues. The junction had 3 bases not matched to a gene; V was cut back by 5 bases and J by 2 bases. Germline assignment: CDR1 SEHNR and CDR2 FQNEAQ (reference sequence). CDR3 in DNA: TGTGCCAGCAGCCTACTAGCGGGGGGACAAGAGACCCAGTACTTC. This codes for CASSLLAGGQETQYF. Supplemented by reference TRBV7-9 and TRBJ2-5, the full variable domain reads DTGVSQNPRHKITKRGQNVTFRCDPISEHNRLYWYRQTLGQGPEFLTYFQNEAQLEKSRLLSDRFSAERPKGSFSTLEIQRTEQGDSAMYLCASSLLAGGQETQYFGPGTRLLVL.

The V gene is TRBV11-2, the J gene TRBJ2-7, with 10 bases identical to TRBD1. There are 15 residues in the CDR3. With 6 bases clipped from V and 1 base from J, the junction kept 6 bases outside the gene matches. The V gene's germline CDR1 is SGHAT and CDR2 FQNNGV. DNA of the CDR3: TGTGCCAGCAGGGCACGGGACAGGGGTTCCTACGAGCAGTACTTC. Encoded protein: CASRARDRGSYEQYF.

The chain links TRBV29-1 to TRBJ2-7; 9 positions match TRBD1. CDR3 length: 15 amino acids. Germline assignment: CDR1 SQVTM and CDR2 ANQGSEA. V lost 7 bases, J lost 5 bases, and 15 bases stayed unmatched. The CDR3 protein is CSGRASGTGSHEQYF. For the CDR3, the DNA is TGCAGCGGGAGGGCTTCTGGGACAGGGAGCCACGAGCAGTACTTC.

The V gene is TRBV6-5, the J gene TRBJ2-4, with 7 bases fitting TRBD2. The V segment lost 2 bases and the J segment 6 bases; nucleotides outside the gene matches: 7. Per the germline V gene, CDR1 is MNHEY and CDR2 is SVGAGI. CDR3 length: 15 amino acids. The CDR3: CASSYGRESTNIQYF. Here the CDR3 DNA reads TGTGCCAGCAGTTACGGGAGGGAATCTACAAACATTCAGTACTTC.

CDR3 region: CATSMDSSGNTIYF. DNA of the CDR3: TGTGCCACCAGTATGGACTCCTCTGGAAACACCATATATTTT. The chain has TRBV15 and TRBJ1-3; the D is unclear. Germline CDR1 reads LNHNV; CDR2 reads YYDKDF (reference sequence). Trimming took 6 bases from V and 0 from J, leaving 9 bases between them. The CDR3 is made up of 14 amino acids.

This clone was seen once. DNA of the CDR3: TGTGCCAGCAGCGTAGCGCGGCGGGGGGCCTCATACAATGAGCAGTTCTTC. It codes for CASSVARRGASYNEQFF. V gene TRBV9 combines with J gene TRBJ2-1; 8 positions agree with TRBD2. Germline CDR1 is SGDLS and CDR2 is YYNGEE. V was clipped by 0 bases and J by 4 bases; unmatched bases: 9. CDR3 size: 17 residues.

The chain carries TRBV5-1 and TRBJ2-3; TRBD2 might be the D (7 bases). The CDR3 loop spans 18 amino acids. Looked up from germline, CDR1 is SGHRS and CDR2 is YFSETQ. With 4 bases removed from V and 0 bases from J, the gap between germline ends came to 21 bases. The CDR3 DNA reads TGCGCCAGCAGCCACTTAGGGGGGGGAAAGTCTAGCACAGATACGCAGTATTTT. This sequence encodes CASSHLGGGKSSTDTQYF.

The chain recombines TRBV7-3 with TRBJ2-1, with 15 positions matching TRBD2. V gave up 5 bases and J gave up 7 bases; unmatched junction bases: 3. Germline V gene sequence: CDR1 SGHTA, CDR2 FQGTGA. The CDR3 sequence is 15 residues long. CDR3 sequence: CASSPGLAGGNEQFF. The DNA of the CDR3 is TGTGCCAGCAGCCCGGGACTAGCGGGGGGTAATGAGCAGTTCTTC.

This chain uses TRBV2 with TRBJ1-3; 8 bases agree with TRBD1. This CDR3 contains 18 residues. J was trimmed by 2 bases and V by 3 bases; bases with no gene match: 12. The germline gives CDR1 SNHLY, CDR2 FYNNEI. CDR3 protein: CASSDNPGGEGTGNTIYF. CDR3 DNA sequence: TGTGCCAGCAGTGATAATCCAGGGGGCGAGGGGACTGGAAACACCATATATTTT.

This clone has a handful of counts. The chain recombines TRBV7-9 with TRBJ1-2; weak D call: TRBD1 (6 bases). The V gene's germline CDR1 is SEHNR and CDR2 FQNEAQ (reference sequence). The CDR3 contains 14 residues. The germline V and J ends were trimmed by 4 bases and 0 bases, with 9 bases remaining between them. In nucleotides, the CDR3 is TGTGCCAGCAGCTCGACAGGTCCTAACTATGGCTACACCTTC. Its protein product is CASSSTGPNYGYTF.

This clone was counted between two and nine times. The rearrangement uses TRBV6-4 and TRBJ1-6, with D possibly being TRBD1 (5 bases). The germline V gene has CDR1 MRHNA and CDR2 SNTAGT. Trimming took off 7 bases at V and 7 bases at J, with 14 bases between the two ends. This CDR3 has 14 amino acids. CDR3 protein: CASTYSPGNSPLHF. Here the CDR3 DNA reads TGTGCCAGCACTTATTCTCCAGGGAATTCACCCCTCCACTTT.